These T cell receptor beta chains were read from a single sample in a study of Ad26.COV2.S vaccination and SARS-CoV-2 variants. TCRdb keeps only in-frame clones here, not all; method: immunoSEQ multiplex PCR. Here the sample spans more than 350,000 clones, 80% to 95% being singletons. The starting material was peripheral blood, obtained in a trial of Ad26.COV2.S vaccine versus placebo. Receptors were obtained from a person aged 18-65 years who received the Ad26.COV2.S COVID-19 vaccine or a placebo. CDR3s include the opening cysteine and the closing phenylalanine or tryptophan. A D gene is named only where the DNA matches it firmly. Some rows have no size entry. The others give once, few or many, or a class for an expanded clone.

-	TRBV2	TRBD1	TRBJ1-5	CASREDRGHQPQHF	TGTGCCAGCAGAGAAGACAGGGGGCATCAGCCCCAGCATTTT
few	TRBV7-6	TRBD2	TRBJ2-2	CASSTTSGRNTGELFF	TGTGCCAGCAGCACGACTAGCGGGAGAAACACCGGGGAGCTGTTTTTT
-	TRBV24-1	-	TRBJ2-2	CATEAGNTGELFF	TGTGCCACCGAGGCTGGGAACACCGGGGAGCTGTTTTTT
-	TRBV7-9	-	TRBJ2-1	CASSLGVNMAAHSSNEQFF	TGTGCCAGCAGCTTAGGGGTAAATATGGCGGCCCATTCATCCAATGAGCAGTTCTTC
-	TRBV7-2	-	TRBJ1-2	CASSLYRRPSNYGYTF	TGTGCCAGCAGCTTATATAGGCGGCCCTCCAACTATGGCTACACCTTC
-	TRBV30	-	TRBJ1-5	CAGRGPGPNQPQHF	TGTGCCGGGAGAGGGCCTGGGCCCAATCAGCCCCAGCATTTT
-	TRBV5-4	TRBD1	TRBJ2-7	CASSSEGTGGRSEQYF	TGTGCCAGCAGCAGCGAGGGGACAGGGGGACGCAGCGAGCAGTACTTC
-	TRBV3-1/TRBV3-2	-	TRBJ2-6	CASSPGISGANVLTF	TGTGCCAGCAGCCCGGGGATATCTGGGGCCAACGTCCTGACTTTC
-	TRBV10-3	-	TRBJ1-2	CAISSAGYGYTF	TGTGCCATCAGTTCAGCGGGCTATGGCTACACCTTC
-	TRBV5-6	TRBD1	TRBJ2-7	CASSLTGVPPYEQYF	TGTGCCAGCAGCCTGACAGGGGTCCCCCCCTACGAGCAGTACTTC
-	TRBV5-1	-	TRBJ1-2	CASNRDTSNYGYTF	TGCGCCAGCAACAGGGACACCTCTAACTATGGCTACACCTTC
-	TRBV5-1	-	TRBJ2-5	CASSLRAETQYF	TGCGCCAGCAGCCTTAGGGCAGAGACCCAGTACTTC
-	TRBV19	TRBD1	TRBJ1-2	CASSTRTGWNYGYTF	TGTGCCAGTAGTACCCGGACAGGGTGGAACTATGGCTACACCTTC
-	TRBV5-4	TRBD1	TRBJ1-2	CASSNRQGAHGYTF	TGTGCCAGCAGCAACCGACAGGGGGCGCATGGCTACACCTTC
-	TRBV11-1	-	TRBJ1-5	CASSLGGINQPQHF	TGTGCCAGCAGCTTAGGAGGGATCAATCAGCCCCAGCATTTT
-	TRBV30	-	TRBJ1-3	CAWSRTSGAGNTIYF	TGTGCCTGGAGTCGAACTTCCGGGGCGGGAAACACCATATATTTT
-	TRBV28	-	TRBJ1-2	CASSSGGASRYTF	TGTGCCAGCAGCTCTGGGGGCGCGTCCAGATACACCTTC